The 12 T cell receptor beta chains reported below all come from one sample, sequenced in a study of technical replicates of blood from a few donors. The assay was immunoSEQ multiplex PCR, and TCRdb's table has in-frame clones only and misses some. The repertoire holds about 82,000 clones, with 96% as singletons. Sequenced sample: T cells isolated from PBMCs. Receptors originate from a human donor in good health.

The rearrangement links TRBV10-1 to TRBJ2-1, with D tentatively TRBD2 (5 bases). Germline V lookup: CDR1 WNHNN, CDR2 SYGVQD (reference sequence). CDR3 length: 15 amino acids. V lost 0 bases and J 4 bases, leaving 10 bases between the germline ends. CDR3 sequence: CASSESSGFYNEQFF. The CDR3 DNA sequence: TGCGCCAGCAGTGAGTCCAGCGGATTTTACAATGAGCAGTTCTTC.

V usage is TRBV27 and J usage is TRBJ1-5, with D uncertain. The CDR3 is made up of 14 amino acids. V was shortened by 2 bases and J by 0 bases, with 5 bases between the two germline ends. Germline V lookup: CDR1 MNHEY, CDR2 SMNVEV (reference sequence). The CDR3 reads CASSLQDSNQPQHF. The CDR3 nucleotides read TGTGCCAGCAGTTTACAGGATAGCAATCAGCCCCAGCATTTT.

This clone was seen a single time. This chain connects TRBV7-2 to TRBJ1-5; D unclear. The V and J ends lost 5 bases and 3 bases respectively, with 8 bases between them. The CDR3 has 13 residues. The germline V gene encodes CDR1 SGHTA and CDR2 FQGNSA. The CDR3 loop reads CASSDGINQPQHF. The CDR3 coding sequence is TGTGCCAGCAGCGACGGGATCAATCAGCCCCAGCATTTT. Using reference TRBV7-2 and TRBJ1-5 for the parts outside the CDR3, the full variable domain is GAGVSQSPSNKVTEKGKDVELRCDPISGHTALYWYRQSLGQGLEFLIYFQGNSAPDKSGLPSDRFSAERTGGSVSTLTIQRTQQEDSAVYLCASSDGINQPQHFGDGTRLSIL.

CDR3 nucleotides: TGTGCCAGTAGTATAGGGACAGGGGGACTCTACGAGCAGTACTTC. Translating it yields CASSIGTGGLYEQYF. The chain has TRBV19 and TRBJ2-7, with 10 bases that match TRBD1. The length of the CDR3 is 15 residues. Unmatched junction bases numbered 3, after V lost 1 base and J lost 3 bases. CDR1 is LNHDA, CDR2 SQIVND, per germline (reference sequence).

V usage is TRBV10-3 and J usage is TRBJ1-1; the D gene is possibly TRBD1 (6 bases). CDR1 is ENHRY, CDR2 SYGVKD, per germline. V was trimmed by 10 bases and J by 4 bases, leaving 19 bases between them. This CDR3 has 14 residues. The CDR3 DNA reads TGTGCCACCTTGAAACAGGGCGGGGGCACTGAAGCTTTCTTT. Amino acid sequence: CATLKQGGGTEAFF.

This clone was observed a single time. The genes are TRBV7-8 and TRBJ1-5; 10 bases map to TRBD1. The CDR3 sequence is 16 residues long. V lost 6 bases to trimming and J lost 2 bases; unmatched junction nucleotides: 7. The germline gives CDR1 SGHVS, CDR2 FQNEAQ. The CDR3 coding sequence is TGTGCCAGCAGATTGACAGGGGGCTTGGGCAATCAGCCCCAGCATTTT. Its translation is CASRLTGGLGNQPQHF.

The chain joins TRBV11-1 to TRBJ1-1; TRBD1 is a possible D gene (6 bases). The CDR3 is 13 residues long. Per germline, CDR1 SGHAT and CDR2 FQDESV (reference sequence). The V gene lost 4 bases and the J gene lost 4 bases, with 10 bases spanning the gap. The CDR3 DNA follows: TGTGCCAGCAGCTCAACAGGGCTCACTGAAGCTTTCTTT. Translated: CASSSTGLTEAFF.

The V and J genes are TRBV28 and TRBJ2-3; the match to TRBD1 covers 9 bases. Germline trimming cut 3 bases from V and 2 bases from J; bases unmatched to any gene: 6. CDR1 is MDHEN and CDR2 is SYDVKM in the germline V gene. The CDR3 sequence is 16 residues long. CDR3 in DNA: TGTGCCAGCAGTTTTTCGGGGACAGGGTACACAGATACGCAGTATTTT. Its translation: CASSFSGTGYTDTQYF.

The rearrangement links TRBV7-8 to TRBJ1-2; D unclear. The ends were cut back, 0 bases at V and 6 bases at J, with 8 bases in the middle. Germline V CDR1 and CDR2: SGHVS, FQNEAQ. This CDR3 contains 13 residues. The CDR3 region is CASSLALGDGYTF. The DNA of the CDR3 is TGTGCCAGCAGCTTAGCGCTGGGAGATGGCTACACCTTC.

The gene calls are TRBV18 and TRBJ2-7; 7 bases align to TRBD1. V lost 6 bases to trimming and J lost 0 bases; unmatched junction nucleotides: 11. This CDR3 has 16 amino acids. Germline lookup yields CDR1 KGHSH and CDR2 LQKENI. CDR3 in amino acids: CASSPGDRVGSYEQYF. The CDR3, as DNA: TGTGCCAGCTCGCCCGGCGACAGGGTGGGCTCCTACGAGCAGTACTTC.

The rearrangement links TRBV10-2 to TRBJ1-5, with no clear D. Germline V gives CDR1 WSHSY, CDR2 SAAADI. Trimming removed 8 bases from V and 0 bases from J, with 11 bases in between. The CDR3 spans 14 residues. The CDR3 loop reads CASRPTISNQPQHF. CDR3 sequence (DNA): TGCGCCAGCCGGCCGACAATTAGCAATCAGCCCCAGCATTTT.

This sequence joins TRBV7-2 and TRBJ2-5, with 8 positions matching TRBD1. The V gene end was trimmed by 1 base and the J gene end by 0 bases; junction bases not matched to a gene: 4. CDR1 and CDR2 (germline): SGHTA, FQGNSA. There are 16 residues in the CDR3. The CDR3 DNA reads TGTGCCAGCAGCTTAGGACAGGGGCCTTACCAAGAGACCCAGTACTTC. It specifies CASSLGQGPYQETQYF. Based on the CDR3 plus reference TRBV7-2 and TRBJ2-5, the full variable domain is GAGVSQSPSNKVTEKGKDVELRCDPISGHTALYWYRQSLGQGLEFLIYFQGNSAPDKSGLPSDRFSAERTGGSVSTLTIQRTQQEDSAVYLCASSLGQGPYQETQYFGPGTRLLVL.